The clone carrying this TCR beta chain was detected only once. Only in-frame clones appear in the TCRdb table, and some are missing; sequencing was by immunoSEQ multiplex PCR. Among roughly 120,000 clones listed, 90% were seen once. The data derive from a study of T cell clones after liver transplantation. The CDR3 is 15 residues long. CDR1 is SGHAT, CDR2 FQNNGV, per germline. The J segment lost 4 bases and the V segment lost 0 bases, leaving 3 bases of the junction unmatched. The gene calls are TRBV11-2 and TRBJ2-7; 10 bases match TRBD2. The source of this sequence is a human patient who received a liver transplant. Some of the T cells may derive from the graft donor. The source was CD4+ T cells from blood, collected 12 months after liver transplant. This CDR3 reads CASSLEPAGGYEQYF. The CDR3 nucleotides read TGTGCCAGCAGCTTAGAACCAGCGGGAGGGTACGAGCAGTACTTC.